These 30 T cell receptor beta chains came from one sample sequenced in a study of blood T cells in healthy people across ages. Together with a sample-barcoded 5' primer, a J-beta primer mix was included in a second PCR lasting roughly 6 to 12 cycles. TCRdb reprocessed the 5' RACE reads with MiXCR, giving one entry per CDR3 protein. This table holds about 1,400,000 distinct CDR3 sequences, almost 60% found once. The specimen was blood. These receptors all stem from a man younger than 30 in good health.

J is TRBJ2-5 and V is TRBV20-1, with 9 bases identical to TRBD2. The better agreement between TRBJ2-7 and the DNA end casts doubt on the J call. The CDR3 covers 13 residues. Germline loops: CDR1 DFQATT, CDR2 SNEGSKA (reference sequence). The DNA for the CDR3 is TGCAGTGCTAATACACTAGCGGGCTACGAGCAGTACTTC. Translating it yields CSANTLAGYEQYF.

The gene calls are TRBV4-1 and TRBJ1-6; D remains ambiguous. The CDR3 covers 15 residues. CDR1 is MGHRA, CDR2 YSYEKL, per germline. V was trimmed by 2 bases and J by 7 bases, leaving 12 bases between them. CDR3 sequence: CASSQRPEGNSPLHF. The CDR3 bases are TGCGCCAGCAGCCAACGACCCGAAGGCAATTCACCCCTCCACTTT.

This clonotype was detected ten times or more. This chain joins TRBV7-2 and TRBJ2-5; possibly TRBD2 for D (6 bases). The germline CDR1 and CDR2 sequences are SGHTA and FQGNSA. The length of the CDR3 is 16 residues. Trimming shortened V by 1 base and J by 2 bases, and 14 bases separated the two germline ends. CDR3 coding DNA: TGTGCCAGCAGCTTAGATGGGCTAGCGAGTCAAGAGACCCAGTACTTC. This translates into CASSLDGLASQETQYF.

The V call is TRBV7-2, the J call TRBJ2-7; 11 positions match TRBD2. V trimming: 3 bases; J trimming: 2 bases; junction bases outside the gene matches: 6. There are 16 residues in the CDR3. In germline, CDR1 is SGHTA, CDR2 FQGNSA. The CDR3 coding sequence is TGTGCCAGCAGCTTTACCGGGACTAGCGGTACCTACGAGCAGTACTTC. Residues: CASSFTGTSGTYEQYF.

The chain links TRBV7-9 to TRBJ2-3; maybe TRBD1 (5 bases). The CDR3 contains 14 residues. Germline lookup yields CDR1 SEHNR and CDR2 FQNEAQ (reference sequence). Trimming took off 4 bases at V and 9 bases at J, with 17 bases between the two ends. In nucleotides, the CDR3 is TGTGCCAGCAGCTCACAAACGACGGCAGGGACGCAGTATTTT. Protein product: CASSSQTTAGTQYF. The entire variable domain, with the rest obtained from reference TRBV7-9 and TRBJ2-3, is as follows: DTGVSQNPRHKITKRGQNVTFRCDPISEHNRLYWYRQTLGQGPEFLTYFQNEAQLEKSRLLSDRFSAERPKGSFSTLEIQRTEQGDSAMYLCASSSQTTAGTQYFGPGTRLTVL.

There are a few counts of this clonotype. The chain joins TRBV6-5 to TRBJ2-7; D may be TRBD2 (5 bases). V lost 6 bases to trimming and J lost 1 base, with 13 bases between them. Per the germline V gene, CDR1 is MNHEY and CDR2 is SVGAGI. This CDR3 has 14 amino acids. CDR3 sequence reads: CASRDYLQSYEQYF. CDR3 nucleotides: TGTGCCAGCAGAGACTACCTCCAGTCCTACGAGCAGTACTTC.

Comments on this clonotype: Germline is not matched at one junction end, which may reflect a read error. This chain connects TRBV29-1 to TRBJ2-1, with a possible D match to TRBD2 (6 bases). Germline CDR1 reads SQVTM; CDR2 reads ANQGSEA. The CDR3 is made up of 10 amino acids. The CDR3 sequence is CGVGGSEQFF. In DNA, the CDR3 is TGCGGCGTGGGGGGTAGTGAGCAGTTCTTC.

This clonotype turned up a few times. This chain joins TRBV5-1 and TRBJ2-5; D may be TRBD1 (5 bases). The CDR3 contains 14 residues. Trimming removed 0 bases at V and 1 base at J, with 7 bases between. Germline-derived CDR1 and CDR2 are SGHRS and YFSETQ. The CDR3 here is CASSLVGPQETQYF. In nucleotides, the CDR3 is TGCGCCAGCAGCTTGGTGGGGCCCCAAGAGACCCAGTACTTC. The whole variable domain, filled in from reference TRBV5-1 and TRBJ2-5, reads KAGVTQTPRYLIKTRGQQVTLSCSPISGHRSVSWYQQTPGQGLQFLFEYFSETQRNKGNFPGRFSGRQFSNSRSEMNVSTLELGDSALYLCASSLVGPQETQYFGPGTRLLVL.

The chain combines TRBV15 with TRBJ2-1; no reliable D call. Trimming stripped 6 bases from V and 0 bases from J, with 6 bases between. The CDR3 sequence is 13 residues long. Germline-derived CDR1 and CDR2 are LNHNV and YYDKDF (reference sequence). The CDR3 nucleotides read TGTGCCACCAGGGAGACCTCCTACAATGAGCAGTTCTTC. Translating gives CATRETSYNEQFF.

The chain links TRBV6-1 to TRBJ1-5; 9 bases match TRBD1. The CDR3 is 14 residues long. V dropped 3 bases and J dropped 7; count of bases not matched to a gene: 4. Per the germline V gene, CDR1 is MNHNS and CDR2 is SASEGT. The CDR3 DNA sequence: TGTGCCAGCAGTGATACAGGGGGCGGCCAGCCCCAGCATTTT. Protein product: CASSDTGGGQPQHF.

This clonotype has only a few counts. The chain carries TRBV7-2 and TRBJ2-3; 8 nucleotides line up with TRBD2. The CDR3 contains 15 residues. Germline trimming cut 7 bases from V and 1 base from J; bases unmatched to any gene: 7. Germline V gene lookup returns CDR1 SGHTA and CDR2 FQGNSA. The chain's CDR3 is CASTSGGRRTDTQYF. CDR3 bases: TGTGCCAGCACCTCTGGCGGGAGGCGCACAGATACGCAGTATTTT.

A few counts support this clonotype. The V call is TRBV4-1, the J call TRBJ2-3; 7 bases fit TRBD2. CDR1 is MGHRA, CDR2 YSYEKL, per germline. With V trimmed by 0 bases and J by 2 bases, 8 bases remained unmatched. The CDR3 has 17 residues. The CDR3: CASSQDLRRGVTDTQYF. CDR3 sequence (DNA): TGCGCCAGCAGCCAAGATCTAAGACGGGGGGTCACAGATACGCAGTATTTT.

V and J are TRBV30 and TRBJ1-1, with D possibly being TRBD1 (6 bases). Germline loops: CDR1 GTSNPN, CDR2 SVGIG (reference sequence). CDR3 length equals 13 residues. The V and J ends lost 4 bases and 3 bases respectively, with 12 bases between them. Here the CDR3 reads CAWTGHGYTEAFF. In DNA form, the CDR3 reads TGTGCCTGGACGGGACACGGCTACACTGAAGCTTTCTTT.

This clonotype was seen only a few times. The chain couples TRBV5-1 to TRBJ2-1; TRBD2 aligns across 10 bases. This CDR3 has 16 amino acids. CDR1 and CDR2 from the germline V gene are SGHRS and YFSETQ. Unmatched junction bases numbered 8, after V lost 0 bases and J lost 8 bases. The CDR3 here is CASSLATSGVGDEQFF. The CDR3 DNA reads TGCGCCAGCAGCTTGGCTACTAGCGGGGTAGGTGATGAGCAGTTCTTC.

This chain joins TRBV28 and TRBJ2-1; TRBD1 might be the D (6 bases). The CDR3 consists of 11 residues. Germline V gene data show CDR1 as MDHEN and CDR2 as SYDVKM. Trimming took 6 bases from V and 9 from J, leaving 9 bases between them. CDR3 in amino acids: CASRTGCEQFF. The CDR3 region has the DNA TGTGCCAGCAGAACAGGGTGTGAGCAGTTCTTC.

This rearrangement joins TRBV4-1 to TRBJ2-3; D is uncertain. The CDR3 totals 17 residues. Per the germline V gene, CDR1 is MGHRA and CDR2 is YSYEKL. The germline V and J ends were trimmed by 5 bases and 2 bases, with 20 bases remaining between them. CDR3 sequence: CASSYPPGGTYTDTQYF. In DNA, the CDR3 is TGCGCCAGCAGCTACCCACCCGGCGGCACTTACACAGATACGCAGTATTTT.

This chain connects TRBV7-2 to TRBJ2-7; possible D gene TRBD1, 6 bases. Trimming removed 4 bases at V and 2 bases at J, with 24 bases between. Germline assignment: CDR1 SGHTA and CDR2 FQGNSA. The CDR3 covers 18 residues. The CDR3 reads CASSSKRGQSSSPYEQYF. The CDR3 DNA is TGTGCCAGCAGCTCGAAAAGAGGACAGTCATCGTCACCCTACGAGCAGTACTTC.

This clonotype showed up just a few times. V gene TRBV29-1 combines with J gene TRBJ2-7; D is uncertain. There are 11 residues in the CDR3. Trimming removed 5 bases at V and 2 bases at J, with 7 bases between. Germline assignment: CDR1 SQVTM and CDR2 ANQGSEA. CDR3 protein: CSVSEPYEQYF. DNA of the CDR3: TGCAGCGTTTCAGAGCCCTACGAGCAGTACTTC.

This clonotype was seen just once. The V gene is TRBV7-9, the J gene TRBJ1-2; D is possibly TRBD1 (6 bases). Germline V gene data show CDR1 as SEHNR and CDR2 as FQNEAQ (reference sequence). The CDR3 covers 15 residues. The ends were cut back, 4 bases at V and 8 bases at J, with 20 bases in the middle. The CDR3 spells CASSSPARGLEGYTF. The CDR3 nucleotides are TGTGCCAGCAGCTCTCCCGCCAGGGGCTTAGAAGGCTACACCTTC.

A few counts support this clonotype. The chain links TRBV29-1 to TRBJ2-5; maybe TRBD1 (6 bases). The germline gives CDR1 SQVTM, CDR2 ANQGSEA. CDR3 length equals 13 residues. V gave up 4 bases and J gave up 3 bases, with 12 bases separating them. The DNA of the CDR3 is TGCAGCGTTGGGCGCCGGACAGAAGAGACCCAGTACTTC. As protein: CSVGRRTEETQYF.

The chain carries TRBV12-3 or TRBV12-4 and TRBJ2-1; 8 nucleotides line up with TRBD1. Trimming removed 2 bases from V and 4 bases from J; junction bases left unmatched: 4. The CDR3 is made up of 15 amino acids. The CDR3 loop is CASSLTGQVYNEQFF. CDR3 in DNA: TGTGCCAGCAGTTTAACGGGACAGGTTTACAATGAGCAGTTCTTC.

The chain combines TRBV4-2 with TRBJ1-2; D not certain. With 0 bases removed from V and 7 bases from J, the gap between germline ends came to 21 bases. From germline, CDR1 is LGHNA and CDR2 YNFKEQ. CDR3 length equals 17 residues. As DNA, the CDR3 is TGTGCCAGCAGCCAAGAATTTAAGTCGGCCAGGAGAGTTGGCTACACCTTC. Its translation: CASSQEFKSARRVGYTF.

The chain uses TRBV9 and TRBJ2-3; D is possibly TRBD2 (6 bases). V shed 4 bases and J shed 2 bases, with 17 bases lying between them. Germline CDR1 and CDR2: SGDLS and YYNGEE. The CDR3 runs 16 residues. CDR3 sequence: CASSPLFRGYTDTQYF. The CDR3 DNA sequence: TGTGCCAGCAGCCCCCTTTTCCGGGGGTACACAGATACGCAGTATTTT. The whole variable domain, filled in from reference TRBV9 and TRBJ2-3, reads DSGVTQTPKHLITATGQRVTLRCSPRSGDLSVYWYQQSLDQGLQFLIQYYNGEERAKGNILERFSAQQFPDLHSELNLSSLELGDSALYFCASSPLFRGYTDTQYFGPGTRLTVL.

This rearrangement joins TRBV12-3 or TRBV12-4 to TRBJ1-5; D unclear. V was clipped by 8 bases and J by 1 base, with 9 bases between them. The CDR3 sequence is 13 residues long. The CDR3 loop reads CASAPFSNQPQHF. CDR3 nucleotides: TGTGCCAGCGCACCTTTCAGCAATCAGCCCCAGCATTTT.

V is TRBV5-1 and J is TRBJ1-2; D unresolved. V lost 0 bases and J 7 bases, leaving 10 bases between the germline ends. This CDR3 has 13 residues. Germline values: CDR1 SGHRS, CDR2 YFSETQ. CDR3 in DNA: TGCGCCAGCAGCTTGGATTACGGGAGTGGCTACACCTTC. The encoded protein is CASSLDYGSGYTF.

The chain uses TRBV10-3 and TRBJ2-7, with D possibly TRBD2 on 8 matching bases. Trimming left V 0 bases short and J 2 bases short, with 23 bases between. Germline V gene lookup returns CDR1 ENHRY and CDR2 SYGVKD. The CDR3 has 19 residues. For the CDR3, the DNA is TGTGCCATCAGTGAGTCGAGACAGGGAATTGCGGGGGGAACCTACGAGCAGTACTTC. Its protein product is CAISESRQGIAGGTYEQYF.

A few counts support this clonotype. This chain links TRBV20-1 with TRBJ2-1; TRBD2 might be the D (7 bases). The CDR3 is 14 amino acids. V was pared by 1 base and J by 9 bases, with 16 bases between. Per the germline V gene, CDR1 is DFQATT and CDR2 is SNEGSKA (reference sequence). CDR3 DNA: TGCAGTGCTAGAGTTACCGGGGGGCTACGTGAGCAGTTCTTC. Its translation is CSARVTGGLREQFF.

CDR3 DNA: TGTGCCAGCAGTTACAATATGGAGGGTCCCTACAATGAGCAGTTCTTC. It is translated as CASSYNMEGPYNEQFF. V usage is TRBV6-2 or TRBV6-3 and J usage is TRBJ2-1, with D tentatively TRBD2 (6 bases). Germline values: CDR1 MNHEY, CDR2 SVGEGT. CDR3 length equals 16 residues. V was clipped by 2 bases and J by 2 bases, with 13 bases between them.

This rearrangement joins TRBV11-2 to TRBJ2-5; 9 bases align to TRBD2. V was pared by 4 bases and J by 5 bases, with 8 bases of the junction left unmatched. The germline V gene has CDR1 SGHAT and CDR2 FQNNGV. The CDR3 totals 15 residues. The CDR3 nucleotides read TGTGCCAGCAGCTCTTTAGCGGGAGAGGTGGAGACCCAGTACTTC. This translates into CASSSLAGEVETQYF.

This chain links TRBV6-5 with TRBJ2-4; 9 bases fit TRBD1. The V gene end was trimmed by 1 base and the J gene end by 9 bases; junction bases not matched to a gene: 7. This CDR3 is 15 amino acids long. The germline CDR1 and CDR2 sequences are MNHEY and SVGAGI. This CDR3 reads CASSYYPGQGAIQYF. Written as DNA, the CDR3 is TGTGCCAGCAGTTACTATCCGGGACAGGGAGCCATTCAGTACTTC.